This T cell receptor beta chain derives from a study of tumor-infiltrating lymphocytes in oesophageal squamous cell carcinoma. CDR3 length: 11 residues. V dropped 6 bases and J dropped 2 bases, with 4 bases sitting between them. Germline CDR1 and CDR2: SGHTA and FQGNSA. This clonotype was observed a few times. TCRdb passed the PCR reads through MiXCR, listing each CDR3 protein once. The sample consists of about 10,000 distinct CDR3 sequences, roughly 60% of them appearing once. The chain employs TRBV7-2 and TRBJ2-5; D is unresolved. The TCR sequence derives from a male donor with esophageal squamous cell carcinoma. Sequenced material: esophageal tumor tissue. The DNA of the CDR3 is TGTGCCAGCAGGTTACAAGAGACCCAGTACTTC. Protein product: CASRLQETQYF.